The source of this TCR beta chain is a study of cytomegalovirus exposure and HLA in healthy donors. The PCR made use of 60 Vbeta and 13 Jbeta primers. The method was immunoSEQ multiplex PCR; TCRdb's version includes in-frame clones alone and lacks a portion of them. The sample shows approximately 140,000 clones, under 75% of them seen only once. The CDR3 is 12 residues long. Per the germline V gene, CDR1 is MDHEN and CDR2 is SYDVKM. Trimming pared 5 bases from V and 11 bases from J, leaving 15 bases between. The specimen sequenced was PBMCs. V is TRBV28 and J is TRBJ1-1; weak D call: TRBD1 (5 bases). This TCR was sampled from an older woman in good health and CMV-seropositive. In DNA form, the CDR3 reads TGTGCCAGCAGTCCGGGGGGGACTACGGCTTTCTTT. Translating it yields CASSPGGTTAFF.